This TCR beta chain was profiled in a study of beta chain features in type 1 diabetes. Study summary: Patients were similar to healthy donors in age and gender (as well as in cell yields).

Cells sorted by CD45RO/CCR7/CD25/CD127/CD95/CD27 comprised CD4+ naive, central memory, regulatory and stem cell-like memory cells. Notes on the study in general: In every one of the four CD4+ subsets, TCRB CDR3s were moderately but significantly shorter in Type 1 diabetes patients. For patients and controls alike, PCR might favor shorter templates to the same degree.

The investigators reverse transcribed all of the isolated RNA, so they sequenced expressed TCRB transcripts. Produced via immunoSEQ multiplex PCR; TCRdb's table is partial and in-frame only. The sample includes roughly 700,000 clones, around an eighth of them seen just once. Worth noting for this clone: What it binds is unknown.

The CDR3 length is 16 residues. V lost 1 base and J lost 1, with 13 bases in between. Germline V gene lookup returns CDR1 SGHDN and CDR2 FVKESK. This receptor was obtained from a man aged 18 to 29 with type 1 diabetes. The chain employs TRBV14 and TRBJ2-5, with D possibly TRBD1 on 5 matching bases. The sample consisted of naive CD4+ T cells from blood. DNA for the CDR3: TGTGCCAGCAGCCAAGCTAGGGGTTGGGGCCAAGAGACCCAGTACTTC. Amino acid sequence: CASSQARGWGQETQYF. The full variable domain, with the rest looked up from reference TRBV14 and TRBJ2-5, is EAGVTQFPSHSVIEKGQTVTLRCDPISGHDNLYWYRRVMGKEIKFLLHFVKESKQDESGMPNNRFLAERTGGTYSTLKVQPAELEDSGVYFCASSQARGWGQETQYFGPGTRLLVL.